This T cell receptor (beta chain) was documented in a study of T cells in Graves' hyperthyroidism and ophthalmopathy. Findings of the study overall: Appearing also in blood were most of the thyroid clonotypes expanded above 0.001.

The CDR3 is made up of 16 amino acids. Unmatched junction bases numbered 5, after V lost 6 bases and J lost 0 bases. Germline lookup yields CDR1 MDHEN and CDR2 SYDVKM. Amplified TCR beta CDR3 regions derived from RNA transcripts. When the TCR CDR3 underwent first-round RT-PCR, the HTBI primer set was used. Using its own MiXCR run on the multiplex PCR reads, TCRdb lists one record per CDR3 protein. The table includes 600,000 or so distinct CDR3 sequences, approximately 15% detected once. This clonotype was detected many times. Its target is unknown. More than 9.5 ml fresh peripheral blood yielded the PBMCs.

The receptor was isolated from a woman in her fifties or sixties with Graves' ophthalmopathy. V and J are TRBV28 and TRBJ2-3; TRBD2 matches 11 bases. What was sequenced was blood. The CDR3 coding sequence is TGTGCCAGCAGACTGACTAGCGGGACTAGCACAGATACGCAGTATTTT. Translated: CASRLTSGTSTDTQYF.